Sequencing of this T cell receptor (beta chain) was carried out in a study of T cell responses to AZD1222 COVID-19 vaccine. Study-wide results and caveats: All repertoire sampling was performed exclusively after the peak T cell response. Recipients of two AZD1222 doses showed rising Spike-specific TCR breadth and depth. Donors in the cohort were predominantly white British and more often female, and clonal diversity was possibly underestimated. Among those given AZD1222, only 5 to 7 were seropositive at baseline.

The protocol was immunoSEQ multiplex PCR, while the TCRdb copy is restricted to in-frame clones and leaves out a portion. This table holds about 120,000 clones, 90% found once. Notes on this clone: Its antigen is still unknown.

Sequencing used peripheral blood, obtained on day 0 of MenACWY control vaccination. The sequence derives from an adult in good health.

In DNA form, the CDR3 reads TGTGCCAGCAGTTTACCTCCGGGGGCGAGCACTGAAGCTTTCTTT. This translates into CASSLPPGASTEAFF. The chain is built from TRBV28 and TRBJ1-1; maybe TRBD1 (6 bases). Germline lookup yields CDR1 MDHEN and CDR2 SYDVKM. The ends were cut back, 2 bases at V and 4 bases at J, with 14 bases in the middle. The CDR3 is 15 amino acids. The full variable domain, rest sourced from reference TRBV28 and TRBJ1-1, is DVKVTQSSRYLVKRTGEKVFLECVQDMDHENMFWYRQDPGLGLRLIYFSYDVKMKEKGDIPEGYSVSREKKERFSLILESASTNQTSMYLCASSLPPGASTEAFFGQGTRLTVV.